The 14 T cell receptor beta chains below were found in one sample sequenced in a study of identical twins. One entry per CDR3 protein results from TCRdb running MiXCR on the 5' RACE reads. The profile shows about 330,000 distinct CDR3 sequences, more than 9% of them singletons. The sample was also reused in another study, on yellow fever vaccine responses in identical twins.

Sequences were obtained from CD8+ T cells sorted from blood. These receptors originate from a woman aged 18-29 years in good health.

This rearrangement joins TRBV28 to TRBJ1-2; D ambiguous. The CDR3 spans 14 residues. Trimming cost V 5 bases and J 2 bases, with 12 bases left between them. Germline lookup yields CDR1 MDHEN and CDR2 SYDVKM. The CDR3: CASSQRTDNYGYTF. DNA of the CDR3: TGTGCCAGCAGTCAAAGGACCGACAACTATGGCTACACCTTC.

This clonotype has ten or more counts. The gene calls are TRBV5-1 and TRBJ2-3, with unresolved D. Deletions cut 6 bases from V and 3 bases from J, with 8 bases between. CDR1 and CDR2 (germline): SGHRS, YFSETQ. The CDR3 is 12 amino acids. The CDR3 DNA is TGCGCCAGCAAAGACCGTACAGATACGCAGTATTTT. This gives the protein CASKDRTDTQYF.

CDR3 amino acids: CASSQARLAGVNEQFF. The CDR3 region has the DNA TGCGCCAGCAGCCAAGCGCGATTAGCGGGAGTTAATGAGCAGTTCTTC. The chain links TRBV4-1 to TRBJ2-1; 9 bases fit TRBD2. V shed 1 base, J shed 7 bases, and the junction held 8 bases outside the gene matches. The CDR3 is made up of 16 amino acids. Germline loops: CDR1 MGHRA, CDR2 YSYEKL.

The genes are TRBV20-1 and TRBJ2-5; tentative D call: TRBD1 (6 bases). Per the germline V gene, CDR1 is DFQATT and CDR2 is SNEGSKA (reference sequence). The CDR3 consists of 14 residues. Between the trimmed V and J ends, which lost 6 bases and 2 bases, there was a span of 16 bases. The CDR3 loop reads CSALTGFGQETQYF. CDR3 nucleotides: TGCAGTGCCCTAACAGGGTTTGGTCAAGAGACCCAGTACTTC.

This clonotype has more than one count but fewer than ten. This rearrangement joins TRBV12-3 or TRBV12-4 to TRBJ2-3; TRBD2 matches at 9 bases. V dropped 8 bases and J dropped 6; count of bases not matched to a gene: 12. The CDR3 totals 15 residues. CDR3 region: CASSEGTSLGDTQYF. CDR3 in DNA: TGTGCCAGCTCCGAAGGGACTAGCTTGGGGGATACGCAGTATTTT.

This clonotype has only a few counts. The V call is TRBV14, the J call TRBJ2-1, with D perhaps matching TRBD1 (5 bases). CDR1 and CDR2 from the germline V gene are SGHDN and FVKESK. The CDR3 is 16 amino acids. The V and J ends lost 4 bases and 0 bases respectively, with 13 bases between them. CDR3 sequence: CASSLGWTSSYNEQFF. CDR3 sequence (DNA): TGTGCCAGCAGCCTCGGGTGGACAAGCTCCTACAATGAGCAGTTCTTC.

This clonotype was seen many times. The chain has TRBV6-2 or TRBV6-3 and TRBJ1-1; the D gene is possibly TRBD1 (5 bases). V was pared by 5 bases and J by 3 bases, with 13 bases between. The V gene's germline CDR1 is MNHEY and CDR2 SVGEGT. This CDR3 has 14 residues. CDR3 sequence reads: CASSHGPGYTEAFF. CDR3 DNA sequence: TGTGCCAGCAGTCATGGCCCAGGGTACACTGAAGCTTTCTTT.

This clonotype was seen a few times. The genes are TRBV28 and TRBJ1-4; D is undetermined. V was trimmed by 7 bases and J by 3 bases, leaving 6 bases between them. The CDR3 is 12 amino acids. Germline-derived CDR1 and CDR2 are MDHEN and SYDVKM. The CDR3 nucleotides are TGTGCCAGCACCGACCCTAATGAAAAACTGTTTTTT. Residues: CASTDPNEKLFF. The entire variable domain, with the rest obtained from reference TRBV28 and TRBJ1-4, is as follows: DVKVTQSSRYLVKRTGEKVFLECVQDMDHENMFWYRQDPGLGLRLIYFSYDVKMKEKGDIPEGYSVSREKKERFSLILESASTNQTSMYLCASTDPNEKLFFGSGTQLSVL.

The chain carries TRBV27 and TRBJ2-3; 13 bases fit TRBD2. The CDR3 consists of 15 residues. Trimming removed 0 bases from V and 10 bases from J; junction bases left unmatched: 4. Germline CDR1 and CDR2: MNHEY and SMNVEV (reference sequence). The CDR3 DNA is TGTGCCAGCAGTTTATCCGGGGGACTAGCGGGACCGCAGTATTTT. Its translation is CASSLSGGLAGPQYF.

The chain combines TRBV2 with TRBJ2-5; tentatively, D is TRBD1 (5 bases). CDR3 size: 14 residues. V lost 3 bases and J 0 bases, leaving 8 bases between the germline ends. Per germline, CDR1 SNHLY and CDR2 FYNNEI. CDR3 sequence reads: CASSEGLNQETQYF. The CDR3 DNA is TGTGCCAGCAGTGAGGGGCTAAACCAAGAGACCCAGTACTTC.

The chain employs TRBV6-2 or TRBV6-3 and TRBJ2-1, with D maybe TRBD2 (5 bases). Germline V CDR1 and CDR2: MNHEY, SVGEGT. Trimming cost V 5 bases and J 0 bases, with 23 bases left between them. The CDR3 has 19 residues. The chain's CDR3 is CASSKFLWGAANSYNEQFF. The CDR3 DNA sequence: TGTGCCAGCAGTAAATTTCTTTGGGGAGCGGCAAACTCCTACAATGAGCAGTTCTTC.

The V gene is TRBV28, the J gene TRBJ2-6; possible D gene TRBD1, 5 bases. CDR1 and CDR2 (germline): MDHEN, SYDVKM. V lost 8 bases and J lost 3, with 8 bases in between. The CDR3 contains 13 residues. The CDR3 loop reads CASGTGGANVLTF. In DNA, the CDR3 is TGTGCCAGCGGTACAGGTGGGGCCAACGTCCTGACTTTC.

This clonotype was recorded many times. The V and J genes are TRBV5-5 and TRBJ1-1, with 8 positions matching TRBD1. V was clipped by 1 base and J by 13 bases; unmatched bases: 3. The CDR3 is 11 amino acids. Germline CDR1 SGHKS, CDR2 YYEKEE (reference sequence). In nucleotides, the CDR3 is TGTGCCAGCAGCTTGCAGACAGGGGTTTTCTTT. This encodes CASSLQTGVFF.

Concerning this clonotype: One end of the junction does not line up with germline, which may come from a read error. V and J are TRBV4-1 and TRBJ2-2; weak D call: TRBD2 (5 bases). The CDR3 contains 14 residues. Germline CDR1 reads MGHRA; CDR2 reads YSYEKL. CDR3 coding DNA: TGCGCCAGCAGCCAAGGATTGGGTACCGGGGAGCAGTTTTTT. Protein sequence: CASSQGLGTGEQFF.